These T cell receptor beta chains were read from a single sample in a study of follicular helper T cells after annual influenza vaccination. Only in-frame clones appear in the TCRdb table, and some are missing; sequencing was by immunoSEQ multiplex PCR. The sample carries 27,000 or so clones, about 82% recorded once. Sample: CXCR5+ CD38- circulating T follicular helper cells from blood, taken on the day of influenza vaccination. Receptors originate from an adult who received the influenza vaccine. Both conserved end residues are part of each CDR3. The D gene is left open where the match is weak. Only part of the rows carry a size: once, few, many, or a class if the clone is expanded.

v_call: TRBV6-6; cdr3_length: 15; j_call: TRBJ1-6; d_call: TRBD1; clone_size: .; cdr3_aa: CASSRTGPNNSPLHF; cdr3_nt: TGTGCCAGCAGCCGGACAGGGCCTAATAATTCACCCCTCCACTTT
v_call: TRBV5-4; cdr3_length: 14; j_call: TRBJ1-1; d_call: .; clone_size: once; cdr3_aa: CASSPGGGSPQAFF; cdr3_nt: TGTGCCAGCAGCCCCGGGGGGGGGTCCCCGCAAGCTTTCTTT
v_call: TRBV5-1; cdr3_length: 15; j_call: TRBJ2-2; d_call: TRBD1; clone_size: few; cdr3_aa: CASRKAGQGAGELFF; cdr3_nt: TGCGCCAGCAGAAAAGCGGGACAGGGGGCCGGGGAGCTGTTTTTT
v_call: TRBV6-6; cdr3_length: 15; j_call: TRBJ1-2; d_call: TRBD1; clone_size: .; cdr3_aa: CASSYSQGANYGYTF; cdr3_nt: TGTGCCAGCAGTTACTCACAGGGGGCTAACTATGGCTACACCTTC
v_call: TRBV7-9; cdr3_length: 16; j_call: TRBJ1-4; d_call: .; clone_size: .; cdr3_aa: CASSLALGAINEKLFF; cdr3_nt: TGTGCCAGCAGCTTAGCGCTGGGGGCAATAAATGAAAAACTGTTTTTT
v_call: TRBV19; cdr3_length: 13; j_call: TRBJ1-2; d_call: TRBD1; clone_size: .; cdr3_aa: CASDQGGLNGYTF; cdr3_nt: TGTGCCAGTGACCAAGGGGGCTTAAATGGCTACACCTTC
v_call: TRBV9; cdr3_length: 14; j_call: TRBJ1-5; d_call: .; clone_size: .; cdr3_aa: CASSAATGRGPQHF; cdr3_nt: TGTGCCAGCAGCGCAGCGACAGGAAGGGGGCCCCAGCATTTT
v_call: TRBV14; cdr3_length: 14; j_call: TRBJ1-2; d_call: .; clone_size: .; cdr3_aa: CASSPLGGAYGYTF; cdr3_nt: TGTGCCAGCAGCCCTCTGGGGGGGGCGTACGGCTACACCTTC
v_call: TRBV19; cdr3_length: 12; j_call: TRBJ1-5; d_call: TRBD1; clone_size: .; cdr3_aa: CATSDRDQPQHF; cdr3_nt: TGTGCCACCTCGGACAGGGATCAGCCCCAGCATTTT
v_call: TRBV19; cdr3_length: 15; j_call: TRBJ1-5; d_call: TRBD1; clone_size: few; cdr3_aa: CASTPTGGRNQPQHF; cdr3_nt: TGTGCCAGTACCCCAACAGGGGGCCGCAATCAGCCCCAGCATTTT
v_call: TRBV7-3; cdr3_length: 15; j_call: TRBJ2-5; d_call: TRBD2; clone_size: .; cdr3_aa: CASSLGLAGVETQYF; cdr3_nt: TGTGCCAGCAGCTTAGGACTAGCGGGGGTAGAGACCCAGTACTTC
v_call: TRBV19; cdr3_length: 12; j_call: TRBJ1-1; d_call: .; clone_size: .; cdr3_aa: CASSIVGAEAFF; cdr3_nt: TGTGCCAGTAGTATTGTTGGAGCTGAAGCTTTCTTT
v_call: TRBV7-9; cdr3_length: 15; j_call: TRBJ2-1; d_call: .; clone_size: once; cdr3_aa: CASSLVWERNNEQFF; cdr3_nt: TGTGCCAGCAGCTTAGTTTGGGAGCGAAACAATGAGCAGTTCTTC
v_call: TRBV6-1; cdr3_length: 13; j_call: TRBJ1-2; d_call: .; clone_size: .; cdr3_aa: CASSAREGDGYTF; cdr3_nt: TGTGCCAGCAGTGCCCGGGAAGGAGATGGCTACACCTTC
v_call: TRBV6-6; cdr3_length: 14; j_call: TRBJ2-1; d_call: TRBD1; clone_size: .; cdr3_aa: CASTSGQGKNEQFF; cdr3_nt: TGTGCCAGCACCTCCGGACAGGGCAAGAATGAGCAGTTCTTC
v_call: TRBV4-1; cdr3_length: 17; j_call: TRBJ2-7; d_call: .; clone_size: .; cdr3_aa: CASSQDKIQGGSYEQYF; cdr3_nt: TGCGCCAGCAGCCAAGATAAGATCCAAGGGGGTTCCTACGAGCAGTACTTC
v_call: TRBV7-8; cdr3_length: 11; j_call: TRBJ2-1; d_call: .; clone_size: few; cdr3_aa: CASKGVNEQFF; cdr3_nt: TGTGCCAGCAAAGGGGTCAATGAGCAGTTCTTC
v_call: TRBV18; cdr3_length: 23; j_call: TRBJ2-7; d_call: TRBD1; clone_size: .; cdr3_aa: CASSPPWDKQTGTIPFRRYEQYF; cdr3_nt: TGTGCCAGCTCACCACCCTGGGATAAACAGACAGGGACCATCCCCTTTCGGCGGTACGAGCAGTACTTC
v_call: TRBV15; cdr3_length: 15; j_call: TRBJ2-5; d_call: .; clone_size: .; cdr3_aa: CATSRDPGQQETQYF; cdr3_nt: TGTGCCACCAGCAGAGATCCTGGACAGCAAGAGACCCAGTACTTC
v_call: TRBV11-2; cdr3_length: 16; j_call: TRBJ2-1; d_call: TRBD2; clone_size: .; cdr3_aa: CASTKRERGEVNEQFF; cdr3_nt: TGTGCCAGCACCAAGAGGGAGCGGGGGGAAGTCAATGAGCAGTTCTTC
v_call: TRBV30; cdr3_length: 14; j_call: TRBJ2-7; d_call: TRBD2; clone_size: few; cdr3_aa: CACHKGLAGYEQYF; cdr3_nt: TGTGCCTGCCACAAGGGACTAGCGGGCTACGAGCAGTACTTC
v_call: TRBV6-5; cdr3_length: 14; j_call: TRBJ2-7; d_call: TRBD1; clone_size: .; cdr3_aa: CASSSDRFAYEQYF; cdr3_nt: TGTGCCAGCAGCTCGGACAGGTTTGCCTACGAGCAGTACTTC
v_call: TRBV5-1; cdr3_length: 14; j_call: TRBJ1-4; d_call: TRBD1; clone_size: .; cdr3_aa: CASSRQGGDEKLFF; cdr3_nt: TGCGCCAGCAGCCGACAGGGGGGGGATGAAAAACTGTTTTTT
v_call: TRBV5-4; cdr3_length: 14; j_call: TRBJ1-2; d_call: TRBD1; clone_size: .; cdr3_aa: CASSQGQGRYGYTF; cdr3_nt: TGTGCCAGCAGCCAGGGACAGGGAAGGTATGGCTACACCTTC
v_call: TRBV27; cdr3_length: 15; j_call: TRBJ2-2; d_call: TRBD2; clone_size: .; cdr3_aa: CASSRGGGRTGELFF; cdr3_nt: TGTGCCAGCAGTAGGGGGGGCGGGAGGACCGGGGAGCTGTTTTTT